Listed here is a single TCR beta chain. The sample originates from a study of blood T cell repertoires in COVID-19. Study background: Material from acute and convalescent COVID-19 was sourced from the United States, Italy and Spain. Sample material is recorded as cDNA or gDNA derived from T cells, B-cell-depleted T cells, or PBMCs.

Germline V gene data show CDR1 as MGHRA and CDR2 as YSYEKL. This CDR3 contains 15 residues. Trimming removed 6 bases from V and 3 bases from J; junction bases left unmatched: 5. Original data processing: The assay estimated nucleated cells by amplifying reference gene primers. Sequencing used immunoSEQ multiplex PCR; TCRdb keeps in-frame clones, though not all of them. For V, J and clone size, that table is used; D and trimming come from the DNA. The data show fewer than 250,000 clones, almost 90% seen once. The TCR originated in a woman aged 55-75 years with acute or convalescent COVID-19. V usage is TRBV4-1 and J usage is TRBJ2-1, with TRBD2 identical over 10 bases. Sequencing was carried out using peripheral blood. The CDR3 region has the DNA TGCGCCAGCAGTCAGACTAGCGGGTTCTACAATGAGCAGTTCTTC. The encoded protein is CASSQTSGFYNEQFF.